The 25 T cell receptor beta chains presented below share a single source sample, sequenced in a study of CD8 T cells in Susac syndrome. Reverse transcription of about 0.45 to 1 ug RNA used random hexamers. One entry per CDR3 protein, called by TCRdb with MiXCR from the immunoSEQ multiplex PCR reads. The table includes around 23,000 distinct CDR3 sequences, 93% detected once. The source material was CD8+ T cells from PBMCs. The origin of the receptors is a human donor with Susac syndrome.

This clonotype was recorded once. CDR3 coding DNA: TGTGCCAGCAGCTCGGGACAGGGGTTCTACGAGCAGTACTTC. This sequence encodes CASSSGQGFYEQYF. The chain links TRBV7-9 to TRBJ2-7; 10 bases are shared with TRBD1. The CDR3 contains 14 residues. Germline V gives CDR1 SEHNR, CDR2 FQNEAQ (reference sequence). V lost 4 bases to trimming and J lost 3 bases; unmatched junction nucleotides: 3.

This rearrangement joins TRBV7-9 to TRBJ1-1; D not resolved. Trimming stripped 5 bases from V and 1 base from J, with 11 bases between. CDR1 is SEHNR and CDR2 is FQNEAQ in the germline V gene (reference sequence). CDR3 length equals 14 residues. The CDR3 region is CASSPPAPNTEAFF. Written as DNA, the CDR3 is TGTGCCAGCAGCCCCCCGGCGCCGAACACTGAAGCTTTCTTT.

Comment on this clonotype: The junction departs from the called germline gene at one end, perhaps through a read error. The CDR3 DNA reads as TGTGCCAGTAGTTTGGGGGAATACAGGGCGTGGTCCGCAGAGAATGAAAAACTGTTTTTT. This encodes CASSLGEYRAWSAENEKLFF. The chain has TRBV28 and TRBJ1-4; D possibly corresponds to TRBD1 (6 bases). Germline loops: CDR1 MDHEN, CDR2 SYDVKM. The CDR3 has 20 amino acids.

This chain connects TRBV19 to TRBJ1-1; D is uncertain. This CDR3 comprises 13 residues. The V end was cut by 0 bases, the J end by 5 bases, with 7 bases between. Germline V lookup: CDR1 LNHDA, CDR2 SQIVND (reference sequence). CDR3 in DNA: TGTGCCAGTAGTATAGATCTACGGACTGAAGCTTTCTTT. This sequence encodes CASSIDLRTEAFF.

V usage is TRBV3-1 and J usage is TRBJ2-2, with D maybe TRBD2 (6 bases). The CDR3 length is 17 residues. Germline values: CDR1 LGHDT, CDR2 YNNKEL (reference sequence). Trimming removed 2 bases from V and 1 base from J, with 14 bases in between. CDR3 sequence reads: CASSQFPRGLNTGELFF. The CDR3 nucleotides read TGTGCCAGCAGCCAATTTCCGCGGGGCCTGAACACCGGGGAGCTGTTTTTT.

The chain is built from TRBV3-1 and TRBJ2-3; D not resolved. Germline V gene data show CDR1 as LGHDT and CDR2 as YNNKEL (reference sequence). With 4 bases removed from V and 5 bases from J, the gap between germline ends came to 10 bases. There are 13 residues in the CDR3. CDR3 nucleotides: TGTGCCAGCAGCCCACTTATAGAAGATACGCAGTATTTT. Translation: CASSPLIEDTQYF.

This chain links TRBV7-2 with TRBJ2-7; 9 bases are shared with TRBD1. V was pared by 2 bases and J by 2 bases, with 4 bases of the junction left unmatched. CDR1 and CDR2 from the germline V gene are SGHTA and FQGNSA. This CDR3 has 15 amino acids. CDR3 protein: CASSLMGQGPYEQYF. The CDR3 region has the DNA TGTGCCAGCAGCTTAATGGGACAGGGTCCCTACGAGCAGTACTTC.

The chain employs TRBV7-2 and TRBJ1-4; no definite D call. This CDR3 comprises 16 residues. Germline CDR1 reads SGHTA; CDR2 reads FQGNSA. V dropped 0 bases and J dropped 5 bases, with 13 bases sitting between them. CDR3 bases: TGTGCCAGCAGCTTAGCGTCTAGGGCAGAGAATGAAAAACTGTTTTTT. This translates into CASSLASRAENEKLFF.

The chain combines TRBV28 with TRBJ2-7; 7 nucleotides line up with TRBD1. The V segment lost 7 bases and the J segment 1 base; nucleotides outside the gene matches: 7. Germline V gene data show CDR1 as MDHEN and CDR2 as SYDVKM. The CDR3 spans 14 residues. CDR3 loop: CASTRDSVSYEQYF. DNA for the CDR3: TGTGCCAGCACCCGGGACAGCGTTTCCTACGAGCAGTACTTC.

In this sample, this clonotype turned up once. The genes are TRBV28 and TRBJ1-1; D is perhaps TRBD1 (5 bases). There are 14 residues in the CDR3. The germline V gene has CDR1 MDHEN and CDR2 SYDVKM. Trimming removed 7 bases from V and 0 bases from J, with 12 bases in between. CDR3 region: CASTYGALNTEAFF. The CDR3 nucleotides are TGTGCCAGCACCTATGGGGCCCTGAACACTGAAGCTTTCTTT. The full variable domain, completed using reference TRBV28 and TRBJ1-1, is DVKVTQSSRYLVKRTGEKVFLECVQDMDHENMFWYRQDPGLGLRLIYFSYDVKMKEKGDIPEGYSVSREKKERFSLILESASTNQTSMYLCASTYGALNTEAFFGQGTRLTVV.

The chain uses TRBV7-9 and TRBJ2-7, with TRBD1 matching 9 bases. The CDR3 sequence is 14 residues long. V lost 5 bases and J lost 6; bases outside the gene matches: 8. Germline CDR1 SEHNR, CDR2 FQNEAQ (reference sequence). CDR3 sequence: CASSLRDRESEQYF. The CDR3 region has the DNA TGTGCCAGCAGCCTCCGGGACAGGGAATCCGAGCAGTACTTC.

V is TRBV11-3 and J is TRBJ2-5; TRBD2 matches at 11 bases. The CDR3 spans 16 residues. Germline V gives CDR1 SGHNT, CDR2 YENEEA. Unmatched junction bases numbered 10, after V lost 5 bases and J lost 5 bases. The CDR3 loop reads CASSPRLAGPTETQYF. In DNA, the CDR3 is TGTGCCAGCAGCCCCCGACTAGCGGGGCCGACGGAGACCCAGTACTTC.

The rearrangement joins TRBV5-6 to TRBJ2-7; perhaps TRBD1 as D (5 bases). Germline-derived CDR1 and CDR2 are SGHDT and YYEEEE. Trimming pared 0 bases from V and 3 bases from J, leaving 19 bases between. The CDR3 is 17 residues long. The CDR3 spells CASSLDRQGIGLYEQYF. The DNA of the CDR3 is TGTGCCAGCAGCTTGGATAGGCAGGGTATAGGGCTCTACGAGCAGTACTTC.

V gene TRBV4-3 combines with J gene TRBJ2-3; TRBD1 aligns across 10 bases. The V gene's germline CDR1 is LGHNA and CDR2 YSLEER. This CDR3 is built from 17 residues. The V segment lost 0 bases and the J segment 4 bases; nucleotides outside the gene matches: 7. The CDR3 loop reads CASSQDSDRGRADTQYF. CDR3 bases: TGCGCCAGCAGCCAAGATAGCGACAGGGGGCGTGCAGATACGCAGTATTTT.

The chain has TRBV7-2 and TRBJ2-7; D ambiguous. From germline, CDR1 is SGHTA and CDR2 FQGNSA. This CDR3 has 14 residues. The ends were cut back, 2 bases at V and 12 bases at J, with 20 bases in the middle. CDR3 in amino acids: CASSLSDPPYSWYF. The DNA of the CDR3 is TGTGCCAGCAGCTTAAGCGACCCTCCATACAGTTGGTACTTC.

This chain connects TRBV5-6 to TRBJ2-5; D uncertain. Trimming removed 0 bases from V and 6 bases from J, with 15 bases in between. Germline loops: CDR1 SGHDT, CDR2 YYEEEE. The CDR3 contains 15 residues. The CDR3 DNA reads TGTGCCAGCAGCTTGGCCGTCGCGGATGGGAAGACCCAGTACTTC. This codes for CASSLAVADGKTQYF.

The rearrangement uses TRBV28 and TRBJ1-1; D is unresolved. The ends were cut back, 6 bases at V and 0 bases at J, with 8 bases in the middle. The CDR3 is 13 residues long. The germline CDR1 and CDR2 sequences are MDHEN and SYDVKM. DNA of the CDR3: TGTGCCAGCAGCCTCACTCTGAACACTGAAGCTTTCTTT. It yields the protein CASSLTLNTEAFF.

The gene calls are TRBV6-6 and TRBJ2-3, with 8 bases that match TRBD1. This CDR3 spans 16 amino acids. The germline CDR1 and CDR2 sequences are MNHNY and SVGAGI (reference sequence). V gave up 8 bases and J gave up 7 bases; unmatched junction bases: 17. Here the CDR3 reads CASATSGGADRYTQYF. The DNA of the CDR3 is TGTGCCAGCGCCACTTCAGGGGGCGCCGATCGCTATACGCAGTATTTT.

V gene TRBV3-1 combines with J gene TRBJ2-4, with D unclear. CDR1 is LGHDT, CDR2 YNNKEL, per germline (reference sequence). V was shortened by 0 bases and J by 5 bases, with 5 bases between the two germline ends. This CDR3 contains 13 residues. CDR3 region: CASSQDVENIQYF. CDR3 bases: TGTGCCAGCAGCCAAGATGTTGAAAACATTCAGTACTTC.

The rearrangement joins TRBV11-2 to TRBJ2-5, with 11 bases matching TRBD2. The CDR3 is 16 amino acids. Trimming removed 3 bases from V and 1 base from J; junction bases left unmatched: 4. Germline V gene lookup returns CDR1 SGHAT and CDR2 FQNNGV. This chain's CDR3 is CASSFGTSGTQETQYF. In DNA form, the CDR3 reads TGTGCCAGCAGCTTTGGGACTAGCGGTACCCAAGAGACCCAGTACTTC.

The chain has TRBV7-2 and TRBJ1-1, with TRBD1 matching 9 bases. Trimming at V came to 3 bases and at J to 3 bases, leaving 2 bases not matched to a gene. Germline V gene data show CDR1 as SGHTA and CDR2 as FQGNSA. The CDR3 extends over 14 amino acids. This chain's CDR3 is CASSLGQGHTEAFF. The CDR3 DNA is TGTGCCAGCAGCTTGGGACAGGGACACACTGAAGCTTTCTTT.

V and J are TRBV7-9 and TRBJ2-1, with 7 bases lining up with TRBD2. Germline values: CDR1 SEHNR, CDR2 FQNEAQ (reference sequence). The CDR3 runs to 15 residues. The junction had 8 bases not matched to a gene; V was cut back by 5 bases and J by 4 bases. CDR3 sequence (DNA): TGTGCCAGCAGCCCAGCGCTAGCGGAATACAATGAGCAGTTCTTC. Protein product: CASSPALAEYNEQFF.

The CDR3 DNA reads as TGCGCCAGCAGCCAACCCAGTGGATGGACGAACACTGAAGCTTTCTTT. Translating gives CASSQPSGWTNTEAFF. The V and J genes are TRBV4-1 and TRBJ1-1; no clear D gene. V was trimmed by 2 bases and J by 1 base, leaving 14 bases between them. The CDR3 sequence is 16 residues long. Germline V gene data show CDR1 as MGHRA and CDR2 as YSYEKL.

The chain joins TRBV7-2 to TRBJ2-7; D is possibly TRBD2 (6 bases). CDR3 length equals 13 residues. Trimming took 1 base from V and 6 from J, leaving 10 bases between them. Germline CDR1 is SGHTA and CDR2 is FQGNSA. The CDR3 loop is CASSLVGGAEQYF. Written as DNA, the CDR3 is TGTGCCAGCAGCTTAGTTGGCGGGGCCGAGCAGTACTTC. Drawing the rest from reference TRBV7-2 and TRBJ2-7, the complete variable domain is GAGVSQSPSNKVTEKGKDVELRCDPISGHTALYWYRQSLGQGLEFLIYFQGNSAPDKSGLPSDRFSAERTGGSVSTLTIQRTQQEDSAVYLCASSLVGGAEQYFGPGTRLTVT.

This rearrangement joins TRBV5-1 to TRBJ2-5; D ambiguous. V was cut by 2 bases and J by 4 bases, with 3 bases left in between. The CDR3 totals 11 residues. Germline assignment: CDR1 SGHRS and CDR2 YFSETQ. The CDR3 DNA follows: TGCGCCAGCAGCTTTGCAGAGACCCAGTACTTC. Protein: CASSFAETQYF.